A selection of T cell receptor beta chains follows, all from one sample in a study of cytomegalovirus exposure and HLA in healthy donors. Clones were sequenced by immunoSEQ multiplex PCR, and TCRdb holds only the in-frame ones, with some missing. The data contain 95,000 to 150,000 clones, over 65% of them singletons. The sample consisted of PBMCs. These receptors all stem from a woman between 40 and 55 years old in good health and CMV-seropositive. CDR3s include the opening cysteine and the closing phenylalanine or tryptophan. A D gene is named only where the DNA matches it firmly. The size entry is marked missing in some rows and otherwise reads once, few, many or a size class.

D gene	V gene	J gene	clone size	CDR3 protein	CDR3 DNA
-	TRBV7-6	TRBJ1-5	-	CASSRMQGSNQPQHF	TGTGCCAGCAGCCGGATGCAGGGCAGCAATCAGCCCCAGCATTTT
-	TRBV2	TRBJ2-7	-	CASRNSLRLYEQYF	TGTGCCAGCAGAAACAGTCTTCGGCTCTACGAGCAGTACTTC
-	TRBV5-1	TRBJ2-1	-	CASSRSPPGETEQFF	TGCGCCAGCAGCCGATCCCCGCCGGGAGAGACTGAGCAGTTCTTC
-	TRBV7-2	TRBJ1-1	-	CASSELRTALKAFF	TGTGCCAGCAGCGAACTCCGGACAGCGCTCAAAGCTTTCTTT
-	TRBV18	TRBJ1-5	-	CASSGTPENQPQHF	TGTGCCAGCTCGGGGACTCCAGAGAATCAGCCCCAGCATTTT
-	TRBV5-8	TRBJ1-1	few	CASSFRRGNTEAFF	TGTGCCAGCAGTTTTCGCAGGGGGAACACTGAAGCTTTCTTT
-	TRBV5-1	TRBJ2-1	-	CASSLPSGNEQFF	TGCGCCAGCAGCTTGCCTAGTGGCAATGAGCAGTTCTTC
-	TRBV7-9	TRBJ2-5	-	CASSLAAAGTQYF	TGTGCCAGCAGCTTAGCTGCGGCGGGGACCCAGTACTTC
TRBD1	TRBV19	TRBJ1-2	-	CASSAGQGGYGYTF	TGTGCCAGTAGTGCTGGACAGGGGGGCTATGGCTACACCTTC
TRBD1	TRBV5-5	TRBJ1-1	few	CASSLGVGQGSTEAFF	TGTGCCAGCAGCTTAGGTGTGGGACAGGGGAGCACTGAAGCTTTCTTT
-	TRBV5-6	TRBJ1-4	-	CASSPLDNEKLFF	TGTGCCAGCAGCCCTCTAGATAATGAAAAACTGTTTTTT
TRBD1	TRBV5-1	TRBJ1-2	-	CASSLQGDTGYGYTF	TGCGCCAGCAGTCTCCAGGGGGACACGGGCTATGGCTACACCTTC
-	TRBV6-4	TRBJ1-1	-	CASSARGGENTEAFF	TGTGCCAGCAGTGCGAGGGGGGGAGAGAACACTGAAGCTTTCTTT
-	TRBV9	TRBJ2-3	-	CASSVGVGASTDTQYF	TGTGCCAGCAGCGTAGGCGTGGGGGCTAGCACAGATACGCAGTATTTT
-	TRBV5-4	TRBJ1-3	-	CASSSAGPGNTIYF	TGTGCCAGCAGCTCCGCGGGACCGGGAAACACCATATATTTT
-	TRBV4-3	TRBJ2-6	-	CASSQVRSGANVLTF	TGCGCCAGCAGCCAAGTCCGCTCTGGGGCCAACGTCCTGACTTTC
TRBD2	TRBV2	TRBJ2-5	-	CASSEGSGRGTQYF	TGTGCCAGCAGTGAAGGGTCGGGGAGGGGGACCCAGTACTTC
TRBD1	TRBV19	TRBJ1-6	-	CASSVRDSRDSPLHF	TGTGCCAGTAGTGTTAGGGACAGTCGGGATTCACCCCTCCACTTT
TRBD1	TRBV7-7	TRBJ2-1	-	CASSLGTGLDEQFF	TGTGCTAGCAGCTTAGGGACAGGTTTAGATGAGCAGTTCTTC
-	TRBV5-8	TRBJ1-5	once	CASSPWQGYNQPQHF	TGTGCCAGCAGCCCCTGGCAGGGGTACAATCAGCCCCAGCATTTT
-	TRBV7-2	TRBJ2-2	-	CASSPQGLNTGELFF	TGTGCCAGCAGCCCTCAGGGACTGAACACCGGGGAGCTGTTTTTT
-	TRBV15	TRBJ1-1	-	CATTRDRMNTEAFF	TGTGCCACCACCCGCGACAGGATGAACACTGAAGCTTTCTTT
TRBD2	TRBV4-2	TRBJ2-3	-	CASSRAGESTDTQYF	TGTGCCAGCAGTAGAGCGGGGGAGTCCACAGATACGCAGTATTTT
-	TRBV5-1	TRBJ1-1	-	CASSAAMTGANTEAFF	TGCGCCAGCAGCGCAGCCATGACGGGAGCCAACACTGAAGCTTTCTTT
-	TRBV11-2	TRBJ1-1	-	CASSLGGGDVMAHF	TGTGCCAGCAGCTTAGGAGGGGGGGACGTCATGGCCCATTTT
-	TRBV2	TRBJ1-5	-	CASSEPQPGSNQPQHF	TGTGCCAGCAGTGAACCCCAACCGGGGAGCAATCAGCCCCAGCATTTT
TRBD1	TRBV5-4	TRBJ1-2	-	CASSAQGARGYGYTF	TGTGCCAGCAGCGCACAGGGGGCGCGAGGGTATGGCTACACCTTC
-	TRBV4-1	TRBJ2-7	-	CASSQVVSASASYEQYF	TGCGCCAGCAGCCAAGTAGTCTCGGCTAGCGCAAGCTACGAGCAGTACTTC